This record covers a single T cell receptor (beta chain). Its cognate antigen is unknown. The record originates from a study of cytomegalovirus exposure and HLA in healthy donors. With 60 Vbeta and 13 Jbeta primers, the PCR was carried out. Data came from immunoSEQ multiplex PCR; TCRdb stores just in-frame clones and leaves some out. This table has about 200,000 clones, 82% appearing once. Overall study results and limits: The study designated fewer than 200 TCR beta chains cytomegalovirus-associated. Being indistinguishable, some V segments were excluded, TRBV6-2 and TRBV6-3 among them. Sequencing likely produced, as an artifact, a cluster of highly shared sequence variants.

The CDR3 covers 17 residues. Trimming cost V 5 bases and J 10 bases; bases outside gene matches: 17. Germline V gives CDR1 LNHDA, CDR2 SQIVND (reference sequence). The sample was PBMCs. The source of this sequence is a woman under 30 in good health and CMV-seronegative. The chain recombines TRBV19 with TRBJ2-2; TRBD2 matches 9 bases. The CDR3 DNA reads TGTGCCAGTAGTTCCCCTTTGTGGCGGGAGGGCCTGGTGGAGCTGTTTTTT. Protein sequence: CASSSPLWREGLVELFF. The full variable domain, completed using reference TRBV19 and TRBJ2-2, is DGGITQSPKYLFRKEGQNVTLSCEQNLNHDAMYWYRQDPGQGLRLIYYSQIVNDFQKGDIAEGYSVSREKKESFPLTVTSAQKNPTAFYLCASSSPLWREGLVELFFGEGSRLTVL.